One and the same sample provided the 21 T cell receptor beta chains below, sequenced in a study of identical twins. Each CDR3 protein is one row after TCRdb ran MiXCR on the 5' RACE reads. The table lists around 1.7 million distinct CDR3 sequences, around 29% of them singletons. Source material: cord blood. The receptors were sampled from a newborn girl in good health.

This chain uses TRBV28 with TRBJ2-5; the D gene is possibly TRBD1 (6 bases). The CDR3 is 15 amino acids. Per germline, CDR1 MDHEN and CDR2 SYDVKM. V was trimmed by 2 bases and J by 11 bases, leaving 21 bases between them. CDR3 sequence reads: CASSLGRGWDNEQYF. The CDR3 region has the DNA TGTGCCAGCAGTTTAGGACGGGGATGGGACAATGAGCAGTACTTC.

Only a few counts were recorded for this clonotype. V is TRBV3-1 and J is TRBJ2-3; TRBD2 aligns across 9 bases. Germline trimming cut 0 bases from V and 3 bases from J; bases unmatched to any gene: 10. The germline CDR1 and CDR2 sequences are LGHDT and YNNKEL (reference sequence). The length of the CDR3 is 18 residues. This CDR3 is CASSQDTTSGWRTDTQYF. The CDR3 DNA follows: TGTGCCAGCAGCCAAGATACGACTAGCGGATGGAGGACAGATACGCAGTATTTT.

V and J are TRBV5-1 and TRBJ1-1; TRBD1 agrees at 7 bases. The junction had 12 bases not matched to a gene; V was cut back by 7 bases and J by 3 bases. The germline CDR1 and CDR2 sequences are SGHRS and YFSETQ. CDR3 length: 15 amino acids. CDR3 bases: TGCGCCAGCGGAGCAAGAACCCAGGGGGACACTGAAGCTTTCTTT. The encoded protein is CASGARTQGDTEAFF.

About this clonotype itself: Relative to the germline gene, one junction end is altered; a read error may explain this. The chain is built from TRBV7-2 and TRBJ2-7; TRBD1 matches 9 bases. Germline V gene lookup returns CDR1 SGHTA and CDR2 FQGNSA. CDR3 length equals 15 residues. CDR3 protein: CASSLAGTGFYERYF. In nucleotides, the CDR3 is TGTGCCAGCAGCTTAGCGGGGACAGGGTTTTACGAGCGGTACTTC.

In this sample, this clonotype turned up many times. The chain has TRBV29-1 and TRBJ2-7, with 9 positions matching TRBD2. The CDR3 consists of 14 residues. Germline CDR1 and CDR2: SQVTM and ANQGSEA. Unmatched junction bases numbered 4, after V lost 3 bases and J lost 1 base. For the CDR3, the DNA is TGCAGCGTTGATCCCAGCGGGAGGTCCTACGAGCAGTACTTC. Amino acids: CSVDPSGRSYEQYF.

This clonotype showed up just a few times. This sequence joins TRBV12-3 or TRBV12-4 and TRBJ1-6, with D perhaps matching TRBD1 (6 bases). The CDR3 spans 14 residues. The V end was cut by 3 bases, the J end by 14 bases, with 17 bases between. This chain's CDR3 is CASSLLHPEGALHF. The CDR3 coding sequence is TGTGCCAGCAGTTTGTTGCACCCCGAGGGGGCCCTCCACTTT.

Ten or more counts support this clonotype. The CDR3 nucleotides are TGTGCCAGCAGCTTAGAGGGAGGCGGCTACGAGCAGTACTTC. This gives the protein CASSLEGGGYEQYF. This chain links TRBV13 with TRBJ2-7; perhaps TRBD2 as D (6 bases). V lost 1 base to trimming and J lost 3 bases, with 10 bases between them. Germline-derived CDR1 and CDR2 are PRHDT and FYEKMQ (reference sequence). The CDR3 runs 14 residues.

This clonotype has only a few counts. V and J are TRBV7-9 and TRBJ2-1; D remains unclear. The V end was cut by 5 bases, the J end by 6 bases, with 17 bases between. Germline V gene lookup returns CDR1 SEHNR and CDR2 FQNEAQ (reference sequence). The CDR3 runs to 15 residues. CDR3 in amino acids: CASSPTPRPSNEQFF. The DNA for the CDR3 is TGTGCCAGCAGCCCGACCCCGAGGCCCTCCAATGAGCAGTTCTTC.

This clonotype was picked up a small number of times. This chain connects TRBV7-9 to TRBJ2-3; D gene ambiguous. The CDR3 runs to 15 residues. Trimming pared 2 bases from V and 4 bases from J, leaving 13 bases between. Germline CDR1 SEHNR, CDR2 FQNEAQ (reference sequence). The CDR3 loop reads CASSLIGQVPDTQYF. The CDR3, as DNA: TGTGCCAGCAGCTTAATTGGGCAGGTGCCAGATACGCAGTATTTT. Drawing the rest from reference TRBV7-9 and TRBJ2-3, the complete variable domain is DTGVSQNPRHKITKRGQNVTFRCDPISEHNRLYWYRQTLGQGPEFLTYFQNEAQLEKSRLLSDRFSAERPKGSFSTLEIQRTEQGDSAMYLCASSLIGQVPDTQYFGPGTRLTVL.

Worth noting for this clonotype: Sequence at one end of the junction differs from germline and may be a read error. The V call is TRBV12-3 or TRBV12-4, the J call TRBJ1-6; perhaps TRBD1 as D (5 bases). This CDR3 spans 12 amino acids. CDR3 in DNA: TGTGCCAGCAGTTTGAGGGGATCACCCCCCCACTTT. It translates to CASSLRGSPPHF.

This clonotype was counted between two and nine times. As DNA, the CDR3 is TGTGCCAGCAGCTTGGGGACAGGGGGTAATTATGAAGCTTTCTTT. This gives the protein CASSLGTGGNYEAFF. The chain carries TRBV11-2 and TRBJ1-1; the match to TRBD1 covers 11 bases. Trimming took 3 bases from V and 7 from J; bases not matched to a gene: 7. CDR3 length equals 15 residues. CDR1 is SGHAT, CDR2 FQNNGV, per germline.

This clonotype was seen only a few times. This sequence joins TRBV3-1 and TRBJ2-7, with 9 bases that match TRBD1. CDR3 length equals 15 residues. V trimming: 1 base; J trimming: 3 bases; junction bases outside the gene matches: 4. Germline V gives CDR1 LGHDT, CDR2 YNNKEL (reference sequence). DNA for the CDR3: TGTGCCAGCAGCCAAGCCTCGGGACAGGGCTACGAGCAGTACTTC. It codes for CASSQASGQGYEQYF.

The chain links TRBV20-1 to TRBJ2-5; 7 bases are shared with TRBD2. The CDR3 loop spans 15 amino acids. Germline assignment: CDR1 DFQATT and CDR2 SNEGSKA (reference sequence). J lost 3 bases, V lost 1 base, and 8 bases had no gene match. CDR3: CSARVFGGKEETQYF. The CDR3 nucleotides read TGCAGTGCTAGAGTTTTCGGGGGGAAGGAAGAGACCCAGTACTTC.

This clonotype occurred a few times. The J gene is TRBJ1-5, the V gene TRBV20-1; 12 bases fit TRBD1. Germline CDR1 and CDR2: DFQATT and SNEGSKA (reference sequence). The CDR3 covers 15 residues. V shed 2 bases, J shed 6 bases, and the junction held 5 bases outside the gene matches. Here the CDR3 reads CSARSGTGGGQPQHF. The CDR3 bases are TGCAGTGCTAGATCGGGGACAGGGGGCGGTCAGCCCCAGCATTTT.

This chain links TRBV6-2 or TRBV6-3 with TRBJ2-3, with D possibly being TRBD2 (6 bases). V was cut by 4 bases and J by 4 bases, with 15 bases left in between. Germline CDR1 and CDR2: MNHEY and SVGEGT. This CDR3 is built from 15 residues. The chain's CDR3 is CASSLADWKADTQYF. CDR3 in DNA: TGTGCCAGCAGTTTAGCGGACTGGAAGGCAGATACGCAGTATTTT.

DNA for the CDR3: TGTGCCAGCAGCCAAGTTTTCCCAGGGTGGCCTATCAGGTCCGAGCAGTACTTC. Translating it yields CASSQVFPGWPIRSEQYF. The chain uses TRBV14 and TRBJ2-4, with D tentatively TRBD1 (5 bases). The closer fit of TRBJ2-7 to the DNA end suggests the J call may be wrong. The CDR3 contains 18 residues. From germline, CDR1 is SGHDN and CDR2 FVKESK.

As DNA, the CDR3 is TGCGCCAGCAGGGACATATCCACAGATACGCAGTATTTT. It translates to CASRDISTDTQYF. J is TRBJ2-3 and V is TRBV5-1; D perhaps matches TRBD1 (5 bases). V was clipped by 5 bases and J by 2 bases, with 9 bases between them. The CDR3 sequence is 13 residues long. Looked up from germline, CDR1 is SGHRS and CDR2 is YFSETQ.

The chain is built from TRBV2 and TRBJ2-4; D call uncertain. The DNA end is a closer match to TRBJ2-7, so the J assignment may be wrong. Germline values: CDR1 SNHLY, CDR2 FYNNEI. CDR3 size: 11 residues. The CDR3 region is CARGRIYEQYF. The CDR3 DNA is TGTGCCAGAGGGCGGATTTACGAGCAGTACTTC.

The chain has TRBV6-5 and TRBJ2-3; 7 nucleotides agree with TRBD2. The CDR3 has 14 residues. Germline CDR1 is MNHEY and CDR2 is SVGAGI. V lost 5 bases and J lost 2; bases outside the gene matches: 4. CDR3 sequence (DNA): TGTGCCAGCAGTGAGAGCGGGGCCACAGATACGCAGTATTTT. Its protein product is CASSESGATDTQYF.

There are a few counts of this clonotype. The CDR3 DNA follows: TGTGCCAGCAGCTTAGTATCCGTCTCGAGGTTCAATGAGCAGTTCTTC. Protein sequence: CASSLVSVSRFNEQFF. V usage is TRBV7-2 and J usage is TRBJ2-1; no clear D gene. The V end lost 1 base, the J end lost 6 bases, and 16 bases lay between the germline ends. There are 16 residues in the CDR3. Germline CDR1 and CDR2: SGHTA and FQGNSA.

This clonotype was detected a few times. The J gene is TRBJ1-3, the V gene TRBV5-1, with no clear D. The CDR3 is made up of 15 amino acids. Germline CDR1 reads SGHRS; CDR2 reads YFSETQ. The germline V and J ends were trimmed by 8 bases and 0 bases, with 15 bases remaining between them. The CDR3 here is CASTRDSTSGNTIYF. The DNA for the CDR3 is TGCGCCAGTACCCGGGATTCTACCTCTGGAAACACCATATATTTT.